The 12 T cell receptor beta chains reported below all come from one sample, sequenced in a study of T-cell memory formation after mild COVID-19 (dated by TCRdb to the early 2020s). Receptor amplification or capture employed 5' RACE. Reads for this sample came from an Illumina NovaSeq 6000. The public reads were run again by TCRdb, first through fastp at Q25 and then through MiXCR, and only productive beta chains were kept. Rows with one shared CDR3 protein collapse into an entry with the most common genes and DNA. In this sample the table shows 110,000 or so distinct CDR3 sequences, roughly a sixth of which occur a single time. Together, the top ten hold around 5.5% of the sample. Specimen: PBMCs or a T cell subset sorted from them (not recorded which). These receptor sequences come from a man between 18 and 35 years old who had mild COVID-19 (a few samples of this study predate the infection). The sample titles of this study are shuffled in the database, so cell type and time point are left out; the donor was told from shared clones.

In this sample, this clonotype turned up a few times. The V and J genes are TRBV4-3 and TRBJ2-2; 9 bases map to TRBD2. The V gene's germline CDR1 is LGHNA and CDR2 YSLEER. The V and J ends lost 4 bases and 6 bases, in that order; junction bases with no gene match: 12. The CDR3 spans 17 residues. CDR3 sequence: CASSPRIGGGGAGELFF. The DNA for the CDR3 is TGCGCCAGCAGCCCCCGCATAGGGGGCGGGGGGGCCGGGGAGCTGTTTTTT.

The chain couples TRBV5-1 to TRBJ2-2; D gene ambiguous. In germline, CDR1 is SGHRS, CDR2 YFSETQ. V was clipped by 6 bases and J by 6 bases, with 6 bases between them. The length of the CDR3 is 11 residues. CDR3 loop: CASTEAGELFF. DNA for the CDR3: TGCGCCAGCACTGAGGCCGGGGAGCTGTTTTTT.

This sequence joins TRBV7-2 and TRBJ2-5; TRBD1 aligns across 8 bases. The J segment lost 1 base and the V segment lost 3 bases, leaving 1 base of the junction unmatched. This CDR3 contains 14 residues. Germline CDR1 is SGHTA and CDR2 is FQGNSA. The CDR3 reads CASSFGQGQETQYF. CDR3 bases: TGTGCCAGCAGCTTTGGACAGGGCCAAGAGACCCAGTACTTC.

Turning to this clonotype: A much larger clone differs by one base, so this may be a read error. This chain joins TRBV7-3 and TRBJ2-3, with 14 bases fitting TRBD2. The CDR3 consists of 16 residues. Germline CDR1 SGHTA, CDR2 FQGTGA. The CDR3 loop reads CASSSGLAGVTETQYF. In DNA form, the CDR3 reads TGTGCCAGCAGCTCGGGACTAGCGGGGGTCACAGAGACGCAGTATTTT.

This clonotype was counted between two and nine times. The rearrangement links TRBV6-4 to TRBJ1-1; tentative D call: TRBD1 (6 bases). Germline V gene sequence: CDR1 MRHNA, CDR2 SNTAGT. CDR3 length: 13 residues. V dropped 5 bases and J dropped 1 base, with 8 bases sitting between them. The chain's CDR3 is CASSKDRNTEAFF. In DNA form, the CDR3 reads TGTGCCAGCAGTAAGGACAGGAACACTGAAGCTTTCTTT.

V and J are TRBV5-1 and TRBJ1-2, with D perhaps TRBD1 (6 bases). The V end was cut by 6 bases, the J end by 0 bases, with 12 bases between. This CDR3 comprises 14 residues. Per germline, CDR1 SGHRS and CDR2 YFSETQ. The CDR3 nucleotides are TGCGCCAGCAAAGTGGGACACTCTAACTATGGCTACACCTTC. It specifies CASKVGHSNYGYTF. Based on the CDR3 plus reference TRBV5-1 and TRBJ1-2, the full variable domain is KAGVTQTPRYLIKTRGQQVTLSCSPISGHRSVSWYQQTPGQGLQFLFEYFSETQRNKGNFPGRFSGRQFSNSRSEMNVSTLELGDSALYLCASKVGHSNYGYTFGSGTRLTVV.

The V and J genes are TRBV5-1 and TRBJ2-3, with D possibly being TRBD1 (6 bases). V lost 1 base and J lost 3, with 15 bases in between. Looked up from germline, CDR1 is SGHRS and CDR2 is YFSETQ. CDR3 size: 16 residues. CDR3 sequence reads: CASSLMAGVRTDTQYF. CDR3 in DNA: TGCGCCAGCAGCTTGATGGCAGGGGTTCGTACAGATACGCAGTATTTT.

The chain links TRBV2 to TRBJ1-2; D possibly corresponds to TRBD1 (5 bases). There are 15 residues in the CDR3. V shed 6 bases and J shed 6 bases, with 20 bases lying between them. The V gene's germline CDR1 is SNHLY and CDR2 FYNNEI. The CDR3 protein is CASSMGTASRDGYTF. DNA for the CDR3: TGTGCCAGCAGCATGGGGACCGCTAGTAGGGATGGCTACACCTTC.

Written as DNA, the CDR3 is TGTGCCAGCAGCCCCCATACCCCGGACTCACATACGCAGTATTTT. Encoded protein: CASSPHTPDSHTQYF. The genes are TRBV7-9 and TRBJ2-3, with a weak D call TRBD2 (5 bases). CDR1 is SEHNR and CDR2 is FQNEAQ in the germline V gene (reference sequence). V gave up 5 bases and J gave up 7 bases, with 19 bases separating them. The CDR3 spans 15 residues.

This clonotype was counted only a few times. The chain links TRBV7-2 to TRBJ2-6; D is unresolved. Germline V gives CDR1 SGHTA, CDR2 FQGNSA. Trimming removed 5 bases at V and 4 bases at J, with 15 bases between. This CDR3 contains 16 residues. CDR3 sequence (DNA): TGTGCCAGCAGCCCTGACGGATCAGCAGGGGCCAACGTCCTGACTTTC. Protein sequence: CASSPDGSAGANVLTF.

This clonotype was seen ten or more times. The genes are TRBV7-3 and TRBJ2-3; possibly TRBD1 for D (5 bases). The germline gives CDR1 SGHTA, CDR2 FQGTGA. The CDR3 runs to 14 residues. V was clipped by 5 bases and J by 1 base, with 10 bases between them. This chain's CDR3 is CASSPRRGTDTQYF. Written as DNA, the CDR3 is TGTGCCAGCAGCCCCCGCAGGGGCACAGATACGCAGTATTTT.

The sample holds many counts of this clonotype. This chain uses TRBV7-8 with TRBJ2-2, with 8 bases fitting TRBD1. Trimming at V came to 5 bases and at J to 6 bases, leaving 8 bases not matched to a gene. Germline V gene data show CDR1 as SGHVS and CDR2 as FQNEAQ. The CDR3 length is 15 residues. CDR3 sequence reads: CASSEQGASAGELFF. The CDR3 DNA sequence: TGTGCCAGCAGCGAGCAGGGGGCAAGCGCCGGGGAGCTGTTTTTT.